This TCR beta chain was recovered during a study of T cells in Graves' hyperthyroidism and ophthalmopathy. Study-wide results and limits: Blood held most thyroid clonotypes expanded above 0.001 frequency.

The investigators amplified TCR beta CDR3 regions from RNA transcripts. When the TCR CDR3 underwent first-round RT-PCR, the HTBI primer set was used. TCRdb re-derived calls from the multiplex PCR reads in MiXCR, one entry per CDR3 protein. The sample contains a few hundred thousand distinct CDR3 sequences, approximately 15% of which appear only once. Patients were excluded for uncontrolled infection, other autoimmune disease, pregnancy or lactation. Germline V CDR1 and CDR2: MDHEN, SYDVKM. The V and J ends lost 8 bases and 2 bases, in that order; junction bases with no gene match: 2. This CDR3 has 13 residues. Ten or more counts support this clonotype. What it recognizes is unknown.

Sample: blood. The receptor was isolated from a woman aged 40 to 50 with Graves' ophthalmopathy. The rearrangement links TRBV28 to TRBJ2-5, with 10 bases matching TRBD1. The CDR3 coding sequence is TGTGCCAGCGGGACAGGGGATCAAGAGACCCAGTACTTC. Translated, it gives CASGTGDQETQYF.